This T cell receptor beta chain is drawn from a study of T cell responses to AZD1222 COVID-19 vaccine. General observations from the study: The study identified only five to seven AZD1222 recipients as seropositive at baseline. Two AZD1222 administrations were followed by greater Spike-specific TCR breadth and depth. Sampling captured repertoires only after the peak T cell response. Reportedly, nearly half the spike-specific TCRs target unmutated variant regions.

As concerns this clone: Its target is unknown.

Method: immunoSEQ multiplex PCR; TCRdb's copy keeps in-frame clones and lacks some. The sample contains roughly 97,000 clones, about 93% of which appear only once. The V and J ends lost 8 bases and 7 bases respectively, with 13 bases between them. The CDR3 extends over 12 amino acids. The chain is built from TRBV12-3 or TRBV12-4 and TRBJ2-3; D is undetermined. This receptor was obtained from an adult in good health. The input for sequencing was peripheral blood, taken on day 0 of AZD1222 vaccination. The CDR3 DNA sequence: TGTGCCAGCGGGTACCTGGGTCATACGCAGTATTTT. This encodes CASGYLGHTQYF.